This T cell receptor beta chain comes out of a study of CD8 T cells in Susac syndrome. This clonotype was counted once. RNA totalling about 0.5 to 1 ug underwent reverse transcription with random hexamers. It was immunoSEQ multiplex PCR that amplified TCR beta CDR3 across 54 Vbeta and 13 Jbeta. TCRdb reprocessed the immunoSEQ multiplex PCR reads with MiXCR, giving one entry per CDR3 protein. Of 150,000 to 160,000 distinct CDR3 sequences in the sample, roughly 94% were seen once. Each multiple sclerosis control was a treatment-naive patient with relapsing-remitting disease that was either stable or active. Trimming cost V 2 bases and J 2 bases, with 7 bases left between them. Germline values: CDR1 SGHTA, CDR2 FQGNSA. The CDR3 loop spans 13 amino acids.

The receptor's source is a human donor with multiple sclerosis. This chain joins TRBV7-2 and TRBJ2-7; D is undetermined. The sequenced sample was CD8+ T cells from PBMCs. Written as DNA, the CDR3 is TGTGCCAGCAGCTTAAGGATCCCCTACGAGCAGTACTTC. Translating it yields CASSLRIPYEQYF. Together with reference TRBV7-2 and TRBJ2-7, the CDR3 gives the full variable domain: GAGVSQSPSNKVTEKGKDVELRCDPISGHTALYWYRQSLGQGLEFLIYFQGNSAPDKSGLPSDRFSAERTGGSVSTLTIQRTQQEDSAVYLCASSLRIPYEQYFGPGTRLTVT.